Sequencing of this T cell receptor beta chain was carried out in a study of OX40 agonist ivuxolimab in advanced cancers. Produced via immunoSEQ multiplex PCR; TCRdb's table is partial and in-frame only. Seen here are 40,000 to 60,000 clones, 85% to 90% observed once, and the top ten hold roughly 10%. This CDR3 region has 13 residues. The germline V and J ends were trimmed by 5 bases and 4 bases, with 10 bases remaining between them. Germline CDR1 reads MDHEN; CDR2 reads SYDVKM. Source: CD4+ or CD8+ T cells sorted from blood, taken in a trial of the OX40 agonist ivuxolimab. This TCR was sampled from an adult with an advanced solid tumor such as melanoma, head and neck, liver or kidney cancer. The V and J genes are TRBV28 and TRBJ2-3; D unresolved. In DNA, the CDR3 is TGTGCCAGCAGTCGCCCGGGCCCAGATACGCAGTATTTT. It specifies CASSRPGPDTQYF.